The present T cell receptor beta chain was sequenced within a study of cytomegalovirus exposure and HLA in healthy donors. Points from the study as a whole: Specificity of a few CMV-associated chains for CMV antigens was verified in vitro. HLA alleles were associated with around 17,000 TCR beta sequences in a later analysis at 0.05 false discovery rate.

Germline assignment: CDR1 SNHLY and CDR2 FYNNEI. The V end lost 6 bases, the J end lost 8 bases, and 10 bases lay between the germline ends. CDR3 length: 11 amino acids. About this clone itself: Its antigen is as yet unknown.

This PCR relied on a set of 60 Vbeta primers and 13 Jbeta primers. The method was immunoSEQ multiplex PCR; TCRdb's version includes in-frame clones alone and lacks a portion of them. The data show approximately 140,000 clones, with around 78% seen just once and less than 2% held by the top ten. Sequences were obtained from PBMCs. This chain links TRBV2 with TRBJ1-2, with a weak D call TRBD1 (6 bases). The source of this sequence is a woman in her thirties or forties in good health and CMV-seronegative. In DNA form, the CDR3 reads TGTGCCAGCAGGGGGACACTGGGCTACACCTTC. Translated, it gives CASRGTLGYTF. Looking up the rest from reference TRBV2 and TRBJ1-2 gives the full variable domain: EPEVTQTPSHQVTQMGQEVILRCVPISNHLYFYWYRQILGQKVEFLVSFYNNEISEKSEIFDDQFSVERPDGSNFTLKIRSTKLEDSAMYFCASRGTLGYTFGSGTRLTVV.